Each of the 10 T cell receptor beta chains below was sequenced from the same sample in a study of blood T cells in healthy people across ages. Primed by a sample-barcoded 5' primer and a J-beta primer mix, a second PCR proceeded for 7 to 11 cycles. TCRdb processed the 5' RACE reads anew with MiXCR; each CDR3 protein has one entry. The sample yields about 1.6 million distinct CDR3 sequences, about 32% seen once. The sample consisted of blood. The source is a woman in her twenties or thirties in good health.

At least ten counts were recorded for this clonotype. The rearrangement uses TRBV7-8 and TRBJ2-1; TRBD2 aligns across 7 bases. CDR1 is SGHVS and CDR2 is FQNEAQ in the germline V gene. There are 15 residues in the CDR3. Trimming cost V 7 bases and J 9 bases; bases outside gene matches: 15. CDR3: CASTLRGAGASEQFF. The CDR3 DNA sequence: TGTGCCAGCACCCTCCGAGGGGCGGGAGCTAGTGAGCAGTTCTTC.

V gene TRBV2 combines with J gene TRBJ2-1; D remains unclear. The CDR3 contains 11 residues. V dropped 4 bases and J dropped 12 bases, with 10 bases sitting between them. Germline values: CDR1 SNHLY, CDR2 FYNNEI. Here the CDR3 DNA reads TGTGCCAGCAGTGGGACCAACCGGCAGTTCTTC. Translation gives CASSGTNRQFF.

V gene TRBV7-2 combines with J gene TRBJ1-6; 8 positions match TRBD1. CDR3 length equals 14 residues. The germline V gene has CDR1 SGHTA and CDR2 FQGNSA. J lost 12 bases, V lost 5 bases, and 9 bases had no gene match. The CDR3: CASSLGQGVGPLHF. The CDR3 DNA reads TGTGCCAGCAGCCTCGGACAGGGTGTAGGACCCCTCCACTTT.

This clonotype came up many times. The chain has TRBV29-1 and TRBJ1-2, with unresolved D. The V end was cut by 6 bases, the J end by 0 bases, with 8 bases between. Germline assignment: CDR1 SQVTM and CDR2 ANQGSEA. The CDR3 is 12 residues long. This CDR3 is CSVAGSNYGYTF. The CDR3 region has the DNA TGCAGCGTGGCAGGTTCTAACTATGGCTACACCTTC.

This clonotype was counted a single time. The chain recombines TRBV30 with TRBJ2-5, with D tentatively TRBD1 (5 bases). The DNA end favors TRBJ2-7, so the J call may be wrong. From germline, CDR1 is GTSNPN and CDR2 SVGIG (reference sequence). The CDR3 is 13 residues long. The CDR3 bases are TGTGCCTGGACCCCTCTAGGGGCGTACGAGCAGTACTTC. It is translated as CAWTPLGAYEQYF.

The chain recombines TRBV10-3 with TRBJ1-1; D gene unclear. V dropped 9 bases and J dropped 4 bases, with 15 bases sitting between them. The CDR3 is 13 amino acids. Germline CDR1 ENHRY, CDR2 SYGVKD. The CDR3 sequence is CAISNEIATEAFF. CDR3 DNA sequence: TGTGCCATATCAAACGAGATAGCCACTGAAGCTTTCTTT.

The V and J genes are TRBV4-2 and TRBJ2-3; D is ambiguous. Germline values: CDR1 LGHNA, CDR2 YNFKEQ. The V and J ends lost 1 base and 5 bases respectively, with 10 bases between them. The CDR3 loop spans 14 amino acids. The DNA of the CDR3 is TGTGCCAGCAGCCAAGGTTGCGGTTTAGATACGCAGTATTTT. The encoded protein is CASSQGCGLDTQYF.

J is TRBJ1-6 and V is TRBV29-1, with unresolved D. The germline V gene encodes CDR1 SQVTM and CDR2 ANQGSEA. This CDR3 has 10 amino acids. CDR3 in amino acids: CRVPLSPLHF. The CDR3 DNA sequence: TGCCGAGTTCCGCTTTCACCCCTCCACTTT. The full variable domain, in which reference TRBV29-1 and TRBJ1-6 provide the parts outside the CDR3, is SAVISQKPSRDICQRGTSLTIQCQVDSQVTMMFWYRQQPGQSLTLIATANQGSEATYESGFVIDKFPISRPNLTFSTLTVSNMSPEDSSIYLCRVPLSPLHFGNGTRLTVT.

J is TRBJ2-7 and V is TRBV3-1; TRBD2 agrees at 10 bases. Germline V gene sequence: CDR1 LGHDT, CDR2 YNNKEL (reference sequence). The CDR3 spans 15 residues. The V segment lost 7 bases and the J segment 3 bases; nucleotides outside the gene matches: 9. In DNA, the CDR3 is TGTGCCAGCACCTTTAGCGGGAGGCAAGTCTACGAGCAGTACTTC. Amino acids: CASTFSGRQVYEQYF.

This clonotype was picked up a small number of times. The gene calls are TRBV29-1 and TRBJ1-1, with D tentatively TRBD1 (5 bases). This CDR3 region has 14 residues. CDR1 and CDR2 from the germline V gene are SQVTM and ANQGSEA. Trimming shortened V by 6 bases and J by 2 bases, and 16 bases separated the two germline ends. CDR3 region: CSVGFRAPNTEAFF. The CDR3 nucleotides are TGCAGCGTCGGATTCAGGGCTCCTAACACTGAAGCTTTCTTT.